This T cell receptor (beta chain) is drawn from a study of identical twins. This clonotype appeared a few times. TCRdb re-derived calls from the 5' RACE reads in MiXCR, one entry per CDR3 protein. The sample contains about 890,000 distinct CDR3 sequences, 10% to 15% of which appear only once. Trimming cost V 1 base and J 5 bases; bases outside gene matches: 6. The CDR3 sequence is 15 residues long. Germline V CDR1 and CDR2: SGHDN, FVKESK. Another study also made use of these data, one on yellow fever vaccine responses in identical twins.

The sequenced sample consisted of PBMCs. V usage is TRBV14 and J usage is TRBJ1-1; 8 nucleotides agree with TRBD1. The receptor's source is a woman aged 18-30 years in good health. The CDR3 sequence is CASSQGRTGKTEAFF. In DNA form, the CDR3 reads TGTGCCAGCAGCCAAGGCCGGACAGGGAAAACTGAAGCTTTCTTT.